Listed below are T cell receptor beta chains from one sample, sequenced in a study of identical twins. TCRdb reprocessed the 5' RACE reads with MiXCR, giving one entry per CDR3 protein. The sample carries under 400,000 distinct CDR3 sequences, about 9% recorded once. Specimen: naive T cells sorted from blood. The receptors here all came from a woman aged 45 to 65 in good health. Both conserved end residues are part of each CDR3. A D gene is named only where the DNA matches it firmly. Size values are once, few and many counts, or a class for expanded clones, and some rows have none.

d_gene,v_gene,j_gene,abundance,CDR3aa,CDR3nt
.,TRBV20-1,TRBJ1-5,many,CSARDRNDQGDQPQHF,TGCAGTGCTAGAGATCGGAACGACCAAGGGGATCAGCCCCAGCATTTT
.,TRBV12-3/TRBV12-4,TRBJ1-1,.,CASSFIETNTEAFF,TGTGCCAGCAGTTTCATAGAGACGAACACTGAAGCTTTCTTT
TRBD1,TRBV5-1,TRBJ2-2,many,CASSSRDRTLNTGELFF,TGCGCCAGCAGCTCAAGGGACAGGACTTTGAACACCGGGGAGCTGTTTTTT
.,TRBV24-1,TRBJ1-2,.,CATSESGRYGYTF,TGTGCCACCAGTGAGTCAGGGAGGTATGGCTACACCTTC
.,TRBV24-1,TRBJ2-1,many,CATSRTYNEQFF,TGTGCCACCAGTAGAACATACAATGAGCAGTTCTTC
.,TRBV4-2,TRBJ2-1,many,CASSQESGPYNEQFF,TGTGCCAGCAGCCAAGAGTCTGGACCTTACAATGAGCAGTTCTTC
.,TRBV10-3,TRBJ1-1,many,CATCREVNTEAFF,TGTGCCACCTGCAGGGAGGTGAACACTGAAGCTTTCTTT
.,TRBV5-1,TRBJ2-2,many,CASSLAHAAAGELFF,TGCGCCAGCAGCTTGGCCCATGCGGCGGCCGGGGAGCTGTTTTTT
TRBD1,TRBV4-1,TRBJ2-5,.,CASSQVQGAWETQYF,TGCGCCAGCAGCCAAGTCCAGGGGGCATGGGAGACCCAGTACTTC
.,TRBV5-1,TRBJ2-1,.,CASFPTSGGNEQFF,TGCGCCAGCTTCCCGACTTCCGGGGGTAATGAGCAGTTCTTC
TRBD2,TRBV12-3/TRBV12-4,TRBJ2-2,.,CASSLASGKNTGELFF,TGTGCCAGCAGTTTAGCTAGCGGGAAGAACACCGGGGAGCTGTTTTTT
.,TRBV12-3/TRBV12-4,TRBJ2-5,.,CASSRSDGTQYF,TGTGCCAGCAGCCGCTCGGACGGGACCCAGTACTTC
.,TRBV25-1,TRBJ2-1,.,CASSEGLSNNEQFF,TGTGCCAGCAGTGAGGGTCTTAGCAACAATGAGCAGTTCTTC
TRBD2,TRBV20-1,TRBJ2-1,few,CSAPGTSGRGFNEQFF,TGCAGTGCGCCCGGGACTAGCGGGAGAGGGTTCAATGAGCAGTTCTTC
.,TRBV14,TRBJ1-6,many,CASSQVFGQGSNSPLHF,TGTGCCAGCAGCCAAGTTTTTGGGCAGGGTTCCAATTCACCCCTCCACTTT
.,TRBV6-6,TRBJ2-2,.,CASSYSQGRTGELFF,TGTGCCAGCAGTTACTCCCAGGGCAGGACCGGGGAGCTGTTTTTT
.,TRBV6-5,TRBJ2-6,few,CASSYLSSGANVLTF,TGTGCCAGCAGTTACCTCTCCTCTGGGGCCAACGTCCTGACTTTC
TRBD1,TRBV29-1,TRBJ2-1,many,CSVREGTGGLNEQFF,TGCAGCGTTCGCGAGGGGACAGGGGGTCTCAATGAGCAGTTCTTC
.,TRBV27,TRBJ2-7,few,CASSPTPGTFSYEQYF,TGTGCCAGCAGTCCTACCCCCGGGACATTTTCCTACGAGCAGTACTTC
.,TRBV3-1,TRBJ2-5,.,CASSQAAHTETQYF,TGTGCCAGCAGCCAGGCTGCTCATACGGAGACCCAGTACTTC